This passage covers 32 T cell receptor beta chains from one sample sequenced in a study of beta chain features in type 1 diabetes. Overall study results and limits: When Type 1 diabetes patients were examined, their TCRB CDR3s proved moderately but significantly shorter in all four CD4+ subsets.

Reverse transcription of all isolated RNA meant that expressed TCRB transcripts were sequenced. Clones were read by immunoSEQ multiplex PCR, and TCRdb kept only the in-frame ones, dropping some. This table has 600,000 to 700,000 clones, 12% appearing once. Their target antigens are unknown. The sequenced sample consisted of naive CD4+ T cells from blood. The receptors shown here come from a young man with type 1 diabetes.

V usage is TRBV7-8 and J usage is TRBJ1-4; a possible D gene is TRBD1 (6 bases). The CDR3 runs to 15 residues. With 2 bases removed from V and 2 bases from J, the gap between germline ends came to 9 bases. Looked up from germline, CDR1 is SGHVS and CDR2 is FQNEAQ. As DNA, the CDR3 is TGTGCCAGCAGCTTACAGGGGCTGACTAATGAAAAACTGTTTTTT. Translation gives CASSLQGLTNEKLFF.

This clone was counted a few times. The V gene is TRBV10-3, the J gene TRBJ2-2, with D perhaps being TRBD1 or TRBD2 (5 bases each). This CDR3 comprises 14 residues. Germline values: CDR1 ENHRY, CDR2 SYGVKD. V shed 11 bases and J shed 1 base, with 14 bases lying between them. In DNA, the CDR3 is TGTGCCTCGGAGGACGGACAGAACACCGGGGAGCTGTTTTTT. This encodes CASEDGQNTGELFF.

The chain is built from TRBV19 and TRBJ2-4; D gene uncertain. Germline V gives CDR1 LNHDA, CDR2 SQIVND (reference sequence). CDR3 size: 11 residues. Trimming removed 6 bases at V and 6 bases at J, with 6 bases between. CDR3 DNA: TGTGCCAGTAGCTTAGGAAACATTCAGTACTTC. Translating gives CASSLGNIQYF.

The CDR3 loop reads CASSVEGYQETQYF. CDR3 DNA: TGTGCCAGCAGCGTAGAAGGCTATCAAGAGACCCAGTACTTC. The chain links TRBV9 to TRBJ2-5; D gene unclear. Germline values: CDR1 SGDLS, CDR2 YYNGEE. Between the trimmed V and J ends, which lost 0 bases and 2 bases, there was a span of 8 bases. The CDR3 loop spans 14 amino acids. Supplemented by reference TRBV9 and TRBJ2-5, the full variable domain reads DSGVTQTPKHLITATGQRVTLRCSPRSGDLSVYWYQQSLDQGLQFLIQYYNGEERAKGNILERFSAQQFPDLHSELNLSSLELGDSALYFCASSVEGYQETQYFGPGTRLLVL.

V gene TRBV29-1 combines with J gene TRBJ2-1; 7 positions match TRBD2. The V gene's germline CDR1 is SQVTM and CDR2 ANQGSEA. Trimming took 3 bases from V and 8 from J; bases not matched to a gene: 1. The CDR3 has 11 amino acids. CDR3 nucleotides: TGCAGCGTTGACGGACTAGATGAGCAGTTCTTC. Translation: CSVDGLDEQFF.

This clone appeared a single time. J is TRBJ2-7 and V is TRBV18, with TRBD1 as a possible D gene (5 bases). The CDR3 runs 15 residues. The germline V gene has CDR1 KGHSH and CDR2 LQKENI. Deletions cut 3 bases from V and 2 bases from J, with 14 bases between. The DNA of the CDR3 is TGTGCCAGCTCACCTCCTGGTGGCAGGGCCTACGAGCAGTACTTC. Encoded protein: CASSPPGGRAYEQYF. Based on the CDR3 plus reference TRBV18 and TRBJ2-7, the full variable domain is NAGVMQNPRHLVRRRGQEARLRCSPMKGHSHVYWYRQLPEEGLKFMVYLQKENIIDESGMPKERFSAEFPKEGPSILRIQQVVRGDSAAYFCASSPPGGRAYEQYFGPGTRLTVT.

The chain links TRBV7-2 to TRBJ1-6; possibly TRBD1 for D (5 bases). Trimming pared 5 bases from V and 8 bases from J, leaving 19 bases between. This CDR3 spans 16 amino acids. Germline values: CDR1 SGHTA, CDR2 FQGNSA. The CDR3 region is CASSGRNLVGDSPLHF. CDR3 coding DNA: TGTGCCAGCAGCGGCCGCAATTTAGTGGGGGATTCACCCCTCCACTTT.

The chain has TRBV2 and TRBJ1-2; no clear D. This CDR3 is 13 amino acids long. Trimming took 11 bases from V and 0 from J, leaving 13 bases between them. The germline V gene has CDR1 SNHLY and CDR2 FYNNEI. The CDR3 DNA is TGTGCCTCCCAGTCGTTAGCTAACTATGGCTACACCTTC. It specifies CASQSLANYGYTF.

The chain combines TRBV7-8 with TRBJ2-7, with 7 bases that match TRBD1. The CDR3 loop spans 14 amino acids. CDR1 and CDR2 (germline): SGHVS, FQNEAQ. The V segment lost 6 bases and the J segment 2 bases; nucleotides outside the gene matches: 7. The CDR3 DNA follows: TGTGCCAGCAGTTTTAACAGGGGAGCCTACGAGCAGTACTTC. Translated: CASSFNRGAYEQYF. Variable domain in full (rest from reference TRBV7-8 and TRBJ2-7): GAGVSQSPRYKVAKRGQDVALRCDPISGHVSLFWYQQALGQGPEFLTYFQNEAQLDKSGLPSDRFFAERPEGSVSTLKIQRTQQEDSAVYLCASSFNRGAYEQYFGPGTRLTVT.

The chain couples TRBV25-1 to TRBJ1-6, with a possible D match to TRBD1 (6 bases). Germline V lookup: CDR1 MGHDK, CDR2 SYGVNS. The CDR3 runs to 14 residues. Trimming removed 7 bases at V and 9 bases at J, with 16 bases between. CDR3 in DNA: TGTGCCAGCACAAAGGGGGACGGCGTTTCACCCCTCCACTTT. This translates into CASTKGDGVSPLHF.

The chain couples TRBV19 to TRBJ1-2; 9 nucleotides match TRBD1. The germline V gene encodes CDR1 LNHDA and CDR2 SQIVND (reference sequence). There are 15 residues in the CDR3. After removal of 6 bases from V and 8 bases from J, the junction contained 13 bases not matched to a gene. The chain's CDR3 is CASREKQGAIGGYTF. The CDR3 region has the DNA TGTGCCAGTAGGGAAAAACAGGGGGCAATAGGCGGCTACACCTTC. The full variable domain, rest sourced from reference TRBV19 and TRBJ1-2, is DGGITQSPKYLFRKEGQNVTLSCEQNLNHDAMYWYRQDPGQGLRLIYYSQIVNDFQKGDIAEGYSVSREKKESFPLTVTSAQKNPTAFYLCASREKQGAIGGYTFGSGTRLTVV.

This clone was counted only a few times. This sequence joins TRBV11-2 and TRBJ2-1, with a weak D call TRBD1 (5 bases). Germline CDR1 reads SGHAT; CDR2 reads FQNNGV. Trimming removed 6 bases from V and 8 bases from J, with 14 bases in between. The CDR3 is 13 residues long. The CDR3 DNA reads TGTGCCAGCAGAAATCCAGGGATGCATGAGCAGTTCTTC. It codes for CASRNPGMHEQFF.

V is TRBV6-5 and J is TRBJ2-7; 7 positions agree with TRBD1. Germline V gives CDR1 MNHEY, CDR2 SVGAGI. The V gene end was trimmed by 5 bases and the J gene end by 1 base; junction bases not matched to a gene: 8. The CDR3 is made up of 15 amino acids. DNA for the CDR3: TGTGCCAGCAGTCGATGGGACAGTCGATCCTACGAGCAGTACTTC. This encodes CASSRWDSRSYEQYF.

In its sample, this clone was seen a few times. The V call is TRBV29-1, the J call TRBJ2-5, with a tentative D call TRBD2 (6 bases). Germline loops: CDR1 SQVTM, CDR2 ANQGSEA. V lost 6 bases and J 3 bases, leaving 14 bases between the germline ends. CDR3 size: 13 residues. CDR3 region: CSVYQTSKETQYF. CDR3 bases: TGCAGCGTCTACCAGACTAGTAAAGAGACCCAGTACTTC.

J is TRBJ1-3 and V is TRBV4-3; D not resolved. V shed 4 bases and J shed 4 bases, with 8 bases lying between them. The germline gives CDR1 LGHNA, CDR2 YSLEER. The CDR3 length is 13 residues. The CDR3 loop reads CASSLYQGNTIYF. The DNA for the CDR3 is TGCGCCAGCAGCCTATATCAGGGAAACACCATATATTTT.

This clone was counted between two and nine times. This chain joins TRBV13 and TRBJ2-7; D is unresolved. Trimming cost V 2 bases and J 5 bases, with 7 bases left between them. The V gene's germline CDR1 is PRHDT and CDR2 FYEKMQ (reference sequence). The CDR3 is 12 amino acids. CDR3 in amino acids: CASSLSPHEQYF. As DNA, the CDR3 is TGTGCCAGCAGCTTAAGCCCTCACGAGCAGTACTTC.

The CDR3 loop is CASSDSAQGNTEAFF. The CDR3 DNA reads as TGTGCCAGCAGTGACTCCGCACAGGGAAACACTGAAGCTTTCTTT. The chain has TRBV6-4 and TRBJ1-1, with D maybe TRBD1 (6 bases). The length of the CDR3 is 15 residues. CDR1 MRHNA and CDR2 SNTAGT come from the germline V gene. Trimming pared 0 bases from V and 2 bases from J, leaving 10 bases between.

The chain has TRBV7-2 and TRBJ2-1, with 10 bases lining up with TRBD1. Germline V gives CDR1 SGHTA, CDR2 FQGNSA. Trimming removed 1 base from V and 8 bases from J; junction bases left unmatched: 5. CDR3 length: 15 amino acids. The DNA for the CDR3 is TGTGCCAGCAGCTTAGGACAGGGGGCGCGATATGAGCAGTTCTTC. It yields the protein CASSLGQGARYEQFF.

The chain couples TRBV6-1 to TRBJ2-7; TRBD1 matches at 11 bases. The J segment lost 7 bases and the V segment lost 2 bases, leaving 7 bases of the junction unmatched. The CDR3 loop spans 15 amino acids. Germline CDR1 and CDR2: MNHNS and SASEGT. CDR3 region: CASSETIGQGAEQYF. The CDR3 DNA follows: TGTGCCAGCAGTGAAACGATCGGACAGGGGGCTGAGCAGTACTTC.

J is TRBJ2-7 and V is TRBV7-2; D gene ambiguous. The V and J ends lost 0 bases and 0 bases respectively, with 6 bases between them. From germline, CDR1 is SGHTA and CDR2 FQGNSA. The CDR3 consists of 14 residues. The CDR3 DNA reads TGTGCCAGCAGCTTAGCGGAGAGCTCCTACGAGCAGTACTTC. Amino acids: CASSLAESSYEQYF.

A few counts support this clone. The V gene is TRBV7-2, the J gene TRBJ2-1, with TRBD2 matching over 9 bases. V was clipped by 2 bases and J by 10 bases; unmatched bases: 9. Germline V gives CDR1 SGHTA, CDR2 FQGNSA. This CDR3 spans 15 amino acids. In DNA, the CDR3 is TGTGCCAGCAGCTTAAGCGGGGGGTCTTCGGAAGAGCAGTTCTTC. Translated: CASSLSGGSSEEQFF. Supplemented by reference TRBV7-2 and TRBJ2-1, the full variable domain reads GAGVSQSPSNKVTEKGKDVELRCDPISGHTALYWYRQSLGQGLEFLIYFQGNSAPDKSGLPSDRFSAERTGGSVSTLTIQRTQQEDSAVYLCASSLSGGSSEEQFFGPGTRLTVL.

The CDR3 reads CASSLTYQETQYF. The CDR3 DNA is TGTGCCAGCAGTCTTACGTACCAAGAGACCCAGTACTTC. This sequence joins TRBV27 and TRBJ2-5; D is ambiguous. Germline V gene data show CDR1 as MNHEY and CDR2 as SMNVEV (reference sequence). CDR3 length: 13 residues. V was trimmed by 5 bases and J by 0 bases, leaving 7 bases between them.

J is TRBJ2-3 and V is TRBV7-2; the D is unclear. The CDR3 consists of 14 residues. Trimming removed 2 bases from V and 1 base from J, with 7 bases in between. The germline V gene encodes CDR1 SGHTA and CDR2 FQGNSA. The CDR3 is CASSLRPRTDTQYF. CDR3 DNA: TGTGCCAGCAGCTTAAGGCCTCGCACAGATACGCAGTATTTT.

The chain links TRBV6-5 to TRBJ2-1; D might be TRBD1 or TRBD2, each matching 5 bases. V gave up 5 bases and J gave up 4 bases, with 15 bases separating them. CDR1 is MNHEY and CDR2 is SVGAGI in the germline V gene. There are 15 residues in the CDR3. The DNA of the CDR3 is TGTGCCAGCAGTACGGGGCTGGGAATTTACAATGAGCAGTTCTTC. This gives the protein CASSTGLGIYNEQFF.

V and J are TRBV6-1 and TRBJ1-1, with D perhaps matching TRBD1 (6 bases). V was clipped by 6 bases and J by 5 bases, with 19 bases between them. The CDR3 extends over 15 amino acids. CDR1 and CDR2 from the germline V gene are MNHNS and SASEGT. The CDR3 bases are TGTGCCAGCAGCGGATTACAGGGTAGGCGGACTGAAGCTTTCTTT. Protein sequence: CASSGLQGRRTEAFF.

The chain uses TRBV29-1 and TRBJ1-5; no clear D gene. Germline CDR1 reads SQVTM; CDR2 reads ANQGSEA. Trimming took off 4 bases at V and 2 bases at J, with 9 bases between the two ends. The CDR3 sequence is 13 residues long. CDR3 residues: CSVAQQGNQPQHF. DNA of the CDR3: TGCAGCGTTGCACAGCAAGGCAATCAGCCCCAGCATTTT.

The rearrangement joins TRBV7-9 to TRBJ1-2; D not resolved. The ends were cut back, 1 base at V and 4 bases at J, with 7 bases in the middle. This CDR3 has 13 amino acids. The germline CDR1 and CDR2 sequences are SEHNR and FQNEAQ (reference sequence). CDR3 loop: CASSLERSYGYTF. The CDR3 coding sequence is TGTGCCAGCAGCTTAGAACGCAGCTATGGCTACACCTTC.

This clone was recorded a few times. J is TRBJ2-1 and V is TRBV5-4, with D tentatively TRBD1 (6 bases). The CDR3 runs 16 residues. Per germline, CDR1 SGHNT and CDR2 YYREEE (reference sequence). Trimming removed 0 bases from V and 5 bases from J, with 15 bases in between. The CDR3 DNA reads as TGTGCCAGCAGCTTGGGTGTGGACAGAGCAAACAATGAGCAGTTCTTC. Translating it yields CASSLGVDRANNEQFF. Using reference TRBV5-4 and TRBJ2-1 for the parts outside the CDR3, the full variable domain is ETGVTQSPTHLIKTRGQQVTLRCSSQSGHNTVSWYQQALGQGPQFIFQYYREEENGRGNFPPRFSGLQFPNYSSELNVNALELDDSALYLCASSLGVDRANNEQFFGPGTRLTVL.

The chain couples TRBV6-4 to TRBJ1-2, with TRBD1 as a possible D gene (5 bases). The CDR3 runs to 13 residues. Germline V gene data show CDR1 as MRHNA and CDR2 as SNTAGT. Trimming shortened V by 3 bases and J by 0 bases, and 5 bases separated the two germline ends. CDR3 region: CASSETANYGYTF. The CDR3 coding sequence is TGTGCCAGCAGTGAGACAGCTAACTATGGCTACACCTTC.

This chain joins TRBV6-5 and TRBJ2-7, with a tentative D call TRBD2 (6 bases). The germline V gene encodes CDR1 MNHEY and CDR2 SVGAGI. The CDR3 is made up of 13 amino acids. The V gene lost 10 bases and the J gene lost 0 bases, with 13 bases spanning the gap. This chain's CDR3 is CATLPGDSYEQYF. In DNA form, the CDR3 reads TGTGCCACCCTACCGGGGGACTCCTACGAGCAGTACTTC.

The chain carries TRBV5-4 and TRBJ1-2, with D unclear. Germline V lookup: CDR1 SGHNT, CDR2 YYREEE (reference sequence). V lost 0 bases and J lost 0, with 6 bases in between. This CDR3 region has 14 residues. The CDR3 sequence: CASSLEITNYGYTF. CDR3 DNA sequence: TGTGCCAGCAGCTTGGAGATCACTAACTATGGCTACACCTTC.

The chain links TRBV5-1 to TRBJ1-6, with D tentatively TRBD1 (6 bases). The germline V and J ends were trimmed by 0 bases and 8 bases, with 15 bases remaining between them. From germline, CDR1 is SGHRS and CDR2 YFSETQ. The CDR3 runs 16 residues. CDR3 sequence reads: CASSLDIVRGDSPLHF. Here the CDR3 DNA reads TGCGCCAGCAGCTTGGATATAGTCAGGGGTGATTCACCCCTCCACTTT.